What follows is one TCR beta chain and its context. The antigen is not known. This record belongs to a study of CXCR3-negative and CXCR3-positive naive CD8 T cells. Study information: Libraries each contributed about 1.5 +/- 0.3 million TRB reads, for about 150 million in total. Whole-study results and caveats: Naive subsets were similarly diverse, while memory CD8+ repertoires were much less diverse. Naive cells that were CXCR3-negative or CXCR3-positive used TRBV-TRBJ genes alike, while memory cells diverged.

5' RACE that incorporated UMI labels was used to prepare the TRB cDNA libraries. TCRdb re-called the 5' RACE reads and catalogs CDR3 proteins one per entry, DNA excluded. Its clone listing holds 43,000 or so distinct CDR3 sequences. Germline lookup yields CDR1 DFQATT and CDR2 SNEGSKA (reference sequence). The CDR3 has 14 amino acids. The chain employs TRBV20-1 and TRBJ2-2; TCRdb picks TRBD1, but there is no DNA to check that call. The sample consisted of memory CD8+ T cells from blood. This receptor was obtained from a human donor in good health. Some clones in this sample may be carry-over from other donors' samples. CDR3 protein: CSARDRGLFGELFF.